Shown below are 14 T cell receptor beta chains from a single sample sequenced in a study of OX40 agonist ivuxolimab in advanced cancers. Produced via immunoSEQ multiplex PCR; TCRdb's table is partial and in-frame only. In the table there are about 42,000 clones, roughly 90% of which are singletons. The sample here was CD4+ or CD8+ T cells sorted from blood, taken in a trial of the OX40 agonist ivuxolimab. The receptors come from an adult with an advanced solid tumor such as melanoma, head and neck, liver or kidney cancer.

The V and J genes are TRBV6-5 and TRBJ2-7; 8 bases fit TRBD2. J was trimmed by 4 bases and V by 5 bases; bases with no gene match: 10. The CDR3 totals 15 residues. Germline CDR1 MNHEY, CDR2 SVGAGI. The CDR3 is CASSPLSGAFYEQYF. As DNA, the CDR3 is TGTGCCAGCAGTCCCCTTAGCGGGGCATTTTACGAGCAGTACTTC.

This rearrangement joins TRBV6-5 to TRBJ1-5; D gene unclear. Germline V CDR1 and CDR2: MNHEY, SVGAGI. V was clipped by 6 bases and J by 4 bases, with 13 bases between them. The CDR3 sequence is 14 residues long. The DNA for the CDR3 is TGTGCCAGCAGCACCGGGGTTGGGAATCAGCCCCAGCATTTT. Amino acids: CASSTGVGNQPQHF.

The chain carries TRBV6-1 and TRBJ2-1; a weak D match, TRBD1 (6 bases). Trimming took 3 bases from V and 7 from J, leaving 16 bases between them. The CDR3 length is 15 residues. Germline V gives CDR1 MNHNS, CDR2 SASEGT. The CDR3 loop reads CASSETQGSFNEQFF. The CDR3 bases are TGTGCCAGCAGTGAGACGCAGGGGAGTTTTAATGAGCAGTTCTTC.

This rearrangement joins TRBV7-2 to TRBJ2-7, with 11 positions matching TRBD2. J gave up 7 bases and V 1 base, and 6 bases lay outside the gene matches. CDR3 length: 15 residues. Germline V gene sequence: CDR1 SGHTA, CDR2 FQGNSA. CDR3 protein: CASSLDSGRAREQYF. DNA for the CDR3: TGTGCCAGCAGCTTAGATAGCGGGAGGGCCCGAGAGCAGTACTTC.

V usage is TRBV28 and J usage is TRBJ2-7, with TRBD1 matching 9 bases. Unmatched junction bases numbered 7, after V lost 5 bases and J lost 5 bases. There are 14 residues in the CDR3. CDR1 and CDR2 (germline): MDHEN, SYDVKM. CDR3: CASSPPGQGNEQYF. Here the CDR3 DNA reads TGTGCCAGCAGTCCCCCGGGACAGGGAAACGAGCAGTACTTC.

V is TRBV7-8 and J is TRBJ2-5; a possible D gene is TRBD1 (7 bases). The V gene's germline CDR1 is SGHVS and CDR2 FQNEAQ. Trimming left V 0 bases short and J 4 bases short, with 9 bases between. The CDR3 runs 14 residues. The CDR3 DNA reads TGTGCCAGCAGCTTAGCCAGGGGGGTAGAGACCCAGTACTTC. Protein product: CASSLARGVETQYF.

V gene TRBV5-1 combines with J gene TRBJ2-1; no definite D call. The CDR3 is 12 residues long. Trimming took 1 base from V and 8 from J, leaving 7 bases between them. Germline V lookup: CDR1 SGHRS, CDR2 YFSETQ. The CDR3 region has the DNA TGCGCCAGCAGCTTGCGGGCCCATGAGCAGTTCTTC. Protein: CASSLRAHEQFF.

The chain combines TRBV27 with TRBJ2-3; 8 bases are shared with TRBD1. Germline CDR1 MNHEY, CDR2 SMNVEV (reference sequence). CDR3 length equals 21 residues. The trim removed 3 bases at V and 0 bases at J, leaving 20 bases unmatched. The CDR3 coding sequence is TGTGCCAGCAGTTTCCTTTGGACAGGGTTCCCCCCCCTGACTAGCACAGATACGCAGTATTTT. Residues: CASSFLWTGFPPLTSTDTQYF.

This clone came up once. The rearrangement joins TRBV18 to TRBJ2-5; D may correspond to TRBD1 or TRBD2 (5 bases each). Germline-derived CDR1 and CDR2 are KGHSH and LQKENI. CDR3 length equals 14 residues. V lost 3 bases, J lost 5 bases, and 13 bases lay in between. CDR3 sequence (DNA): TGTGCCAGCTCACCTGGCAGGGAGAAGGAGACCCAGTACTTC. Its protein product is CASSPGREKETQYF.

This chain uses TRBV7-9 with TRBJ2-1; weak D call: TRBD1 (5 bases). Germline values: CDR1 SEHNR, CDR2 FQNEAQ (reference sequence). The CDR3 is made up of 16 amino acids. V lost 5 bases to trimming and J lost 0 bases, with 14 bases between them. The CDR3 region has the DNA TGTGCCAGCAGCGAGAAGGGGTGGGGCTCCTACAATGAGCAGTTCTTC. This sequence encodes CASSEKGWGSYNEQFF.

V gene TRBV27 combines with J gene TRBJ1-6; D is unresolved. V lost 4 bases and J 7 bases, leaving 11 bases between the germline ends. Looked up from germline, CDR1 is MNHEY and CDR2 is SMNVEV (reference sequence). The CDR3 loop spans 14 amino acids. CDR3 DNA: TGTGCCAGCAGTTGGACTCCTGAAAATTCACCCCTCCACTTT. This codes for CASSWTPENSPLHF.

This clone was seen only once. This chain joins TRBV19 and TRBJ2-1; D unresolved. V lost 7 bases to trimming and J lost 2 bases, with 12 bases between them. The CDR3 is 14 amino acids. CDR1 LNHDA and CDR2 SQIVND come from the germline V gene (reference sequence). In DNA, the CDR3 is TGTGCCAGTAACCAAGCAGTCCCCTACAATGAGCAGTTCTTC. This sequence encodes CASNQAVPYNEQFF.

V gene TRBV6-5 combines with J gene TRBJ1-1; D not certain. Deletions cut 0 bases from V and 3 bases from J, with 8 bases between. Per germline, CDR1 MNHEY and CDR2 SVGAGI. The CDR3 totals 14 residues. CDR3 sequence reads: CASSYSSGYTEAFF. CDR3 coding DNA: TGTGCCAGCAGTTACTCTTCGGGTTACACTGAAGCTTTCTTT.

V and J are TRBV5-5 and TRBJ1-1; D is unclear. The CDR3 consists of 18 residues. Germline V gene lookup returns CDR1 SGHKS and CDR2 YYEKEE (reference sequence). V lost 0 bases to trimming and J lost 3 bases, with 21 bases between them. The CDR3 region has the DNA TGTGCCAGCAGCTTGGGCGCTTTTGGGGTGTTGGCTGACACTGAAGCTTTCTTT. Translated: CASSLGAFGVLADTEAFF.